A single sample is the source of the 8 T cell receptor beta chains below, sequenced in a study of shared clonotypes between healthy human individuals (dated by TCRdb to 2020 to 2021). Libraries were constructed by the immunoSEQ multiplex PCR assay. Entries here come from immuneACCESS through TCRdb and include only in-frame sequences with V and J called. Some clones fail to appear in such tables; in the studies checked, an unresolved V gene covers under half of the shortfall, and the cause of the remainder is unknown. The sample contains around 1,100,000 clones, approximately 80% of them found a single time. The biggest ten clones account for 0.89% of the sample. The source material was memory CD4+ T cells from PBMCs. Per the publication, the cell subset or site label means: CD45RA-negative fraction. Receptors originate from a young man in good health. Some clones in this sample may be carry-over from other donors' samples.

CDR3 nucleotide sequence: TGTGCCAGCAGCTTGAGGGAGGACAGGGGACAAGAGACCCAGTACTTC. Its protein is CASSLREDRGQETQYF. The chain has TRBV7-9 and TRBJ2-5; 9 bases match TRBD1. Looked up from germline, CDR1 is SEHNR and CDR2 is FQNEAQ (reference sequence). Losses at the gene ends were 3 bases for V and 2 bases for J; bases not matched to a gene: 7. CDR3 length: 16 amino acids.

This clone was counted between two and nine times. The rearrangement links TRBV29-1 to TRBJ2-3, with D maybe TRBD2 (5 bases). Trimming took 3 bases from V and 2 from J, leaving 9 bases between them. Germline-derived CDR1 and CDR2 are SQVTM and ANQGSEA. This CDR3 region has 13 residues. DNA of the CDR3: TGCAGCGTTGAGAGGGTACTCACAGATACGCAGTATTTT. Translating gives CSVERVLTDTQYF.

This clone occurred once. The V gene is TRBV28, the J gene TRBJ1-2; D is unclear. Trimming left V 5 bases short and J 7 bases short, with 11 bases between. The CDR3 extends over 12 amino acids. The germline CDR1 and CDR2 sequences are MDHEN and SYDVKM. The CDR3 reads CASSPPAVGYTF. In nucleotides, the CDR3 is TGTGCCAGCAGTCCCCCCGCGGTTGGCTACACCTTC.

In its sample, this clone was seen once. Just one base apart from a much larger clone, this may be a read error. This chain links TRBV5-4 with TRBJ1-1, with a possible D match to TRBD1 (5 bases). V was cut by 4 bases and J by 5 bases, with 21 bases left in between. Germline lookup yields CDR1 SGHNT and CDR2 YYREEE (reference sequence). The CDR3 loop spans 16 amino acids. The CDR3 spells CASSPNNGGRGTEAFF. In nucleotides, the CDR3 is TGTGCCAGCAGCCCAAATAACGGGGGAAGAGGTACTGAAGCTTTCTTT.

The genes are TRBV28 and TRBJ1-1; a weak D match, TRBD1 (5 bases). CDR1 and CDR2 (germline): MDHEN, SYDVKM. The CDR3 loop spans 15 amino acids. Trimming stripped 3 bases from V and 4 bases from J, with 15 bases between. For the CDR3, the DNA is TGTGCCAGCAGTTTGGGGCGGCGAGGCACCACTGAAGCTTTCTTT. It is translated as CASSLGRRGTTEAFF.

The chain recombines TRBV28 with TRBJ2-7; 8 nucleotides agree with TRBD1. In germline, CDR1 is MDHEN, CDR2 SYDVKM. The V and J ends lost 1 base and 3 bases, in that order; junction bases with no gene match: 5. This CDR3 spans 15 amino acids. CDR3 sequence (DNA): TGTGCCAGCAGTTTATCGCGACAGGGGTTCTACGAGCAGTACTTC. It is translated as CASSLSRQGFYEQYF.

The chain combines TRBV28 with TRBJ2-5; 11 bases are shared with TRBD2. Germline CDR1 is MDHEN and CDR2 is SYDVKM. The CDR3 is 16 amino acids. J lost 5 bases, V lost 6 bases, and 11 bases had no gene match. CDR3 in amino acids: CASSPGLAGGGETQYF. In DNA form, the CDR3 reads TGTGCCAGCAGCCCGGGTCTAGCGGGAGGAGGCGAGACCCAGTACTTC.

Of note for this clone: A much larger clone is a single base away; this may be a read error. The chain carries TRBV5-4 and TRBJ1-1; no clear D. V lost 0 bases and J lost 3, with 6 bases in between. This CDR3 region has 13 residues. Germline CDR1 and CDR2: SGHNT and YYREEE (reference sequence). CDR3 region: CASSLERDTEAFF. CDR3 sequence (DNA): TGTGCCAGCAGCTTGGAACGGGACACTGAAGCTTTCTTT.